This TCR beta chain emerged from a study of cytomegalovirus exposure and HLA in healthy donors. Study at large: Some 85 million unique TCRs, all from HLA-typed donors, were included in an early release of the data.

Those who donated were healthy bone marrow donors. Regarding this clone: What it binds is unknown.

General study points: When a later analysis was performed, an Asian-associated ancestry cluster reportedly had fewer N-insertions than the roughly 690-donor mean.

PCR involved 60 Vbeta and 13 Jbeta primers. Profiling relied on immunoSEQ multiplex PCR, and the TCRdb table lists in-frame clones only, not all of them. The data hold about 280,000 clones, with approximately 90% observed a single time. The CDR3 has 14 amino acids. The junction had 12 bases not matched to a gene; V was cut back by 6 bases and J by 10 bases. Germline CDR1 is SNHLY and CDR2 is FYNNEI. The V gene is TRBV2, the J gene TRBJ1-1, with TRBD1 identical over 9 bases. The sequencing sample was made of PBMCs. The receptor was isolated from a young woman in good health and CMV-seronegative. The CDR3 nucleotides are TGTGCCAGCAGAAAGGACAGGGGCGCGTTCGTAGCTTTCTTT. Translated: CASRKDRGAFVAFF.